This T cell receptor (beta chain) comes out of a study of T cells in narcolepsy. Findings of the study overall: Healthy controls reportedly lacked the autoreactive clonotypes serially found in patients' blood. Autoreactive HCRT-specific and TRIB2-specific clonotypes were marked in same-patient CSF-versus-blood CD4+ comparisons.

Concerning this clone: Its antigen is not identified.

Generated by immunoSEQ multiplex PCR, the TCRdb table keeps only in-frame clones and is missing some. The sample has 27,000 or so clones, around 82% seen once. Germline CDR1 and CDR2: GTSNPN and SVGIG (reference sequence). The CDR3 loop spans 11 amino acids. The sequenced sample was CD45RA- memory CD4+ T cells from PBMCs. The sequence came from a human donor with narcolepsy. This sequence joins TRBV30 and TRBJ1-1, with D possibly TRBD1 on 6 matching bases. In DNA, the CDR3 is TGTTCGGGGGGGCCGGGCACTGAAGCTTTCTTT. This sequence encodes CSGGPGTEAFF.